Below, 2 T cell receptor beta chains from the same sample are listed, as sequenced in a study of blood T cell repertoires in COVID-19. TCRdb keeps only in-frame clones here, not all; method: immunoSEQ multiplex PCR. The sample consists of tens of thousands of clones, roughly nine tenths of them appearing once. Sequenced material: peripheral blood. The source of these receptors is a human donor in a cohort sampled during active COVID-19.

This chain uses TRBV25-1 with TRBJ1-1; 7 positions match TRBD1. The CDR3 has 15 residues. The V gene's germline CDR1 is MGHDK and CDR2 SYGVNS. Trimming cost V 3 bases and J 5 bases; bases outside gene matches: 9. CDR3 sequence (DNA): TGTGCCAGCAGTGAGATACAGGGGCATCGTACTGAAGCTTTCTTT. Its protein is CASSEIQGHRTEAFF.

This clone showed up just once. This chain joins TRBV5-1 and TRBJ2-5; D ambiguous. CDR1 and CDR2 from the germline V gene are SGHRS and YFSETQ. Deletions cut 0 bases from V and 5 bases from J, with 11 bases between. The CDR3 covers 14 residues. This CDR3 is CASSLGVSRETQYF. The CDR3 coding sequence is TGCGCCAGCAGCTTGGGGGTCTCTAGGGAGACCCAGTACTTC.